The present entry profiles one TCR beta chain with its context. The TCR beta CDR3 regions underwent amplification using RNA transcripts as the source. First-round RT-PCR of the TCR CDR3 relied on the HTBI primer set. TCRdb reprocessed the multiplex PCR reads via MiXCR and lists one record per CDR3 protein. This sample yields hundreds of thousands of distinct CDR3 sequences, of which about half are seen a single time; 8% to 8.5% belongs to the top ten. The CDR3 totals 14 residues. In germline, CDR1 is MNHEY, CDR2 SVGAGI. Trimming removed 7 bases at V and 6 bases at J, with 16 bases between. This sample is part of a study of T cells in Graves' hyperthyroidism and ophthalmopathy.

This sequence joins TRBV6-5 and TRBJ1-5; D gene unclear. The specimen sequenced was peripheral blood or thyroid tissue (not recorded which). The receptor's source is a woman aged 18-29 years with Graves' hyperthyroidism. The CDR3 region is CASTPLPGSQPQHF. Here the CDR3 DNA reads TGTGCCAGCACTCCACTTCCAGGTTCTCAGCCCCAGCATTTT.